The source of this T cell receptor (beta chain) is a study of technical replicates of blood from a few donors. TCRdb's table, derived via immunoSEQ multiplex PCR, lists solely in-frame clones and lacks some. The repertoire holds 100,000 or so clones, with around 96% as singletons. The CDR3 length is 14 residues. Germline V gives CDR1 MRHNA, CDR2 SNTAGT. V dropped 6 bases and J dropped 8 bases, with 17 bases sitting between them. The sequence came from a human donor in good health. The chain uses TRBV6-4 and TRBJ2-1; D may be TRBD2 (6 bases). Material for sequencing was T cells isolated from PBMCs. CDR3 region: CASRTHGGLDEQFF. The CDR3 DNA sequence: TGTGCCAGCAGGACCCATGGGGGGTTGGATGAGCAGTTCTTC.